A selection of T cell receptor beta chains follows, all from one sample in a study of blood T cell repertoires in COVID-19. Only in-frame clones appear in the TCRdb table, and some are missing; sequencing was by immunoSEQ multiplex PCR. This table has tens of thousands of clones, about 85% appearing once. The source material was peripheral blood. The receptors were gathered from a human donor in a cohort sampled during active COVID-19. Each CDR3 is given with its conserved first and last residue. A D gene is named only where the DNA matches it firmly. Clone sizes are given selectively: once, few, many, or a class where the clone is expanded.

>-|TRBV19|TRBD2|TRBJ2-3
CASSTPGLTDTQYF
TGTGCCAGTAGTACCCCGGGACTAACAGATACGCAGTATTTT
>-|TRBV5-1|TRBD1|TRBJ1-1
CASSPSRGQDTEAFF
TGCGCCAGCAGCCCGTCTAGGGGGCAGGACACTGAAGCTTTCTTT
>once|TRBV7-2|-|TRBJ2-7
CASSSRPPYEQYF
TGTGCCAGCAGCTCTAGGCCGCCCTACGAGCAGTACTTC
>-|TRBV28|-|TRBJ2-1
CASRSYNEQFF
TGTGCCAGCAGGTCGTACAATGAGCAGTTCTTC
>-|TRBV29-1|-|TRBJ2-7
CSVALNRERGEQYF
TGCAGCGTTGCCTTAAACAGGGAGAGGGGGGAGCAGTACTTC
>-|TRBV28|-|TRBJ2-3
CASSPRGSSTDTQYF
TGTGCCAGCAGCCCGAGGGGGTCTAGCACAGATACGCAGTATTTT
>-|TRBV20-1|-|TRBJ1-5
CSASRGIDQPQHF
TGCAGTGCTAGTAGGGGGATAGATCAGCCCCAGCATTTT
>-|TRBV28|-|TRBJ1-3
CASSTNFYPTHTIYF
TGTGCCAGCAGTACCAACTTCTACCCGACACACACCATATATTTT
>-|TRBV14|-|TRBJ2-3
CASSPMGRSTDTQYF
TGTGCCAGCAGCCCCATGGGGAGGTCCACAGATACGCAGTATTTT
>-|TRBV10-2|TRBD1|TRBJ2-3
CASSGLYPWTGPAGTDTQYF
TGCGCCAGCAGTGGACTATATCCTTGGACAGGTCCGGCGGGCACAGATACGCAGTATTTT
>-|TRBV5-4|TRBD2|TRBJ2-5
CASSPGTSGTQETQYF
TGTGCCAGCAGCCCTGGGACTAGCGGCACCCAAGAGACCCAGTACTTC
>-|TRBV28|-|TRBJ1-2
CASSKVAGYTF
TGTGCCAGCAGTAAAGTGGCAGGCTACACCTTC
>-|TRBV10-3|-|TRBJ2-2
CAINDRGTGELFF
TGTGCCATCAATGATCGGGGCACCGGGGAGCTGTTTTTT
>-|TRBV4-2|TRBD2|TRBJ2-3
CASSPGGAGLDTQYF
TGTGCCAGCAGCCCCGGGGGGGCCGGGTTAGATACGCAGTATTTT